This TCR beta chain was identified during a study of T cell responses to AZD1222 COVID-19 vaccine. Sequencing used immunoSEQ multiplex PCR; TCRdb keeps in-frame clones, though not all of them. The table shows 180,000 or so clones, with about 93% occurring only once. The CDR3 runs 16 residues. Germline lookup yields CDR1 SEHNR and CDR2 FQNEAQ (reference sequence). V trimming: 0 bases; J trimming: 6 bases; junction bases outside the gene matches: 6. The sequence came from an adult who received the MenACWY meningococcal vaccine as a control. The J gene is TRBJ2-1, the V gene TRBV7-9, with 9 bases matching TRBD2. Sequences were derived from peripheral blood, sampled 28 days after the second dose of the MenACWY control vaccine. The CDR3 DNA reads TGTGCCAGCAGCTTAGCGGGGGGACTAGCTAGCAATGAGCAGTTCTTC. As protein: CASSLAGGLASNEQFF.